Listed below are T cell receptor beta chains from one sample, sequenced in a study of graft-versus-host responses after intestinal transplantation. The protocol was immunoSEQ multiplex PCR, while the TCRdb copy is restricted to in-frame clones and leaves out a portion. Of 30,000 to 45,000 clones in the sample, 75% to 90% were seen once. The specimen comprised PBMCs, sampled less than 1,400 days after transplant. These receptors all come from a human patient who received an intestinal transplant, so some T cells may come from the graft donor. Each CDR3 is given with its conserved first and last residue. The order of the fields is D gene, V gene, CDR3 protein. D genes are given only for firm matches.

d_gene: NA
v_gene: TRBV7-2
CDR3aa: CASSLARAGGELFF

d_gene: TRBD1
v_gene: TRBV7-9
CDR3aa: CASSLKTGANEKLFF

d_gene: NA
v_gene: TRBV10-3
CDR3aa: CAISRIQESYGYTF

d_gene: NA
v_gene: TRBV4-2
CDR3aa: CASSPLGGNYGYTF

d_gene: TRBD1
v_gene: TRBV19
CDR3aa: CATAAGTGQETQYF

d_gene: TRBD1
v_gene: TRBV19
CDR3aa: CASSIGGQGAETQYF

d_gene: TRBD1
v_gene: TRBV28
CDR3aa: CASRAGGTEAFF

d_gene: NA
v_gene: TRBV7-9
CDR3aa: CASSPAGTRDADTQYF

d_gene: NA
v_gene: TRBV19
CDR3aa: CASSPAEPNEQFF

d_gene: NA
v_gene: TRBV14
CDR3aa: CASSQGLYNSPLHF

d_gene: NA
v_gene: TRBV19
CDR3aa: CASSIRESSNQPQHF

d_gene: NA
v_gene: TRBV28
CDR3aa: CASSPPGGSGNTIYF

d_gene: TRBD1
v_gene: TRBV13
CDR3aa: CASSLTGGTEAFF

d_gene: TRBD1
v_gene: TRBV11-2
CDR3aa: CASSSRTGNEQYF

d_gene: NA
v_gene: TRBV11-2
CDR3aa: CASRVPTEAFF

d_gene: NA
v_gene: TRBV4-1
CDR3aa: CASSSHPQANSPLHF

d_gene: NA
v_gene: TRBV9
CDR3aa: CASSVSGNTNEKLFF

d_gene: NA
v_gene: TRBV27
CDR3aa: CASSSLAGTDTQYF

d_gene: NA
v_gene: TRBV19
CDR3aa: CASSLNRRETQYF

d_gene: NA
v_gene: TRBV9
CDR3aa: CASSVSQGSETQYF